This T cell receptor beta chain was sequenced during a study of Ad26.COV2.S vaccination and SARS-CoV-2 variants. Study in general: Intramuscularly, Ad26.COV2.S was given either once or twice, 56 days apart.

Profiled with immunoSEQ multiplex PCR; TCRdb holds only in-frame clones, not every one. The sample contains hundreds of thousands of clones, 88% of which appear only once. Treatment defined: 15 to 20 received Ad26.COV2.S at low or high dose, single or two shots; several received placebo; per-sample allocation not given. Day 63 following the first vaccine or placebo injection was when the samples were taken. Aged 18-55 years, donor was enrolled in Boston in about 2020. The V end lost 2 bases, the J end lost 15 bases, and 14 bases lay between the germline ends. This CDR3 spans 12 amino acids. CDR1 is LGHDT and CDR2 is YNNKEL in the germline V gene (reference sequence). Comment on this clone: Its target is not known.

Whole-study findings and limits: Recipients of vaccine and of placebo showed similar breadth of their non-spike TCR repertoires.

The sequence was obtained from a person aged 18-65 years who received the Ad26.COV2.S COVID-19 vaccine or a placebo. The sequences come from peripheral blood, collected in a trial of Ad26.COV2.S vaccine versus placebo. The V and J genes are TRBV3-1 (or the pseudogene TRBV3-2) and TRBJ2-1; the D gene is possibly TRBD1 (5 bases). Here the CDR3 DNA reads TGTGCCAGCAGCCAAATTCAGGGTTTTGCGTTCTTC. Translated, it gives CASSQIQGFAFF.